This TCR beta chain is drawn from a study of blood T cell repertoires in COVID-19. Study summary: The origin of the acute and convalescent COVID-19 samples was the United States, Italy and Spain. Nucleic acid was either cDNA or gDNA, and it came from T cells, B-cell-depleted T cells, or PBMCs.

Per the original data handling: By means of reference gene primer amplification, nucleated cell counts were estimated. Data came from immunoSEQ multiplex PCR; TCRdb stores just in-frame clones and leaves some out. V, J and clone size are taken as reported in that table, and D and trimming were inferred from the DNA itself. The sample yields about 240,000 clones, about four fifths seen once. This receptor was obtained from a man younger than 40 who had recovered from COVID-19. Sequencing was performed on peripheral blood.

The CDR3 DNA sequence: TGTGCCAGCAGCTTACAGACTGGCCTGGGAGAGACCCAGTACTTC. It codes for CASSLQTGLGETQYF. The gene calls are TRBV7-6 and TRBJ2-5; no definite D call. This CDR3 is built from 15 residues. Trimming shortened V by 2 bases and J by 4 bases, and 14 bases separated the two germline ends. CDR1 SGHVS and CDR2 FNYEAQ come from the germline V gene.